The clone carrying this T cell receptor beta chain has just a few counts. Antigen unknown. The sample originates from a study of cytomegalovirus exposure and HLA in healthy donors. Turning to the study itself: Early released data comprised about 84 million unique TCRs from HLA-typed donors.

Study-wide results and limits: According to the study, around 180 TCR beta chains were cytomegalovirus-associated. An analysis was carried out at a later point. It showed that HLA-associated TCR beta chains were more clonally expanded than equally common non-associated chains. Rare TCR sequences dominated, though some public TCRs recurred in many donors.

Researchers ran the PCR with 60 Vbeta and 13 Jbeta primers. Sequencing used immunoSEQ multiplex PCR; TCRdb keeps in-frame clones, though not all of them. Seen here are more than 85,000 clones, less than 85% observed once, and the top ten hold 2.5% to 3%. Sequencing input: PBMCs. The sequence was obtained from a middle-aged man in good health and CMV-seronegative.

The CDR3 sequence is CATSPAGVEINEQFF. CDR3 sequence (DNA): TGTGCCACCAGCCCAGCGGGGGTGGAGATCAATGAGCAGTTCTTC. The V and J genes are TRBV15 and TRBJ2-1; 8 positions match TRBD2. With 5 bases clipped from V and 6 bases from J, the junction kept 9 bases outside the gene matches. The CDR3 is made up of 15 amino acids. Per germline, CDR1 LNHNV and CDR2 YYDKDF (reference sequence).